This T cell receptor beta chain is from a study of graft-versus-host responses after intestinal transplantation. About the research overall: Recipients received multivisceral, liver-intestinal, or isolated intestinal transplants. Each recipient received anti-thymocyte globulin induction, then tacrolimus and steroids for 2 to 4 years.

Method: immunoSEQ multiplex PCR; TCRdb's copy keeps in-frame clones and lacks some. This sample has under 75,000 clones, with approximately 91% found just once. Graft-derived tissue was subjected to processing to liberate intraepithelial and lamina propria lymphocytes. V lost 7 bases to trimming and J lost 1 base; unmatched junction nucleotides: 1. Germline V lookup: CDR1 SGHTA, CDR2 FQGNSA. This CDR3 has 12 residues. The receptor's source is a human patient who received an intestinal transplant, so some T cells may come from the graft donor. The material sequenced was ileum tissue, taken 350 to 400 days after transplant. This chain joins TRBV7-2 and TRBJ2-7, with 7 bases matching TRBD2. CDR3 protein: CASTGGSYEQYF. Here the CDR3 DNA reads TGTGCCAGCACCGGGGGGTCCTACGAGCAGTACTTC.